The present T cell receptor beta chain was sequenced within a study of cytomegalovirus exposure and HLA in healthy donors. Study conclusions and caveats: As was reported, the classifier diagnosed cytomegalovirus status with high specificity and sensitivity. Testing in vitro showed a few CMV-associated chains specific for CMV antigens.

The PCR ran on 60 Vbeta and 13 Jbeta primers. Only in-frame clones appear in the TCRdb table, and some are missing; sequencing was by immunoSEQ multiplex PCR. The table lists some 98,000 clones, roughly 80% of them singletons. This clone was seen only a few times. Its antigen is not known. This CDR3 is 14 amino acids long. Trimming pared 0 bases from V and 2 bases from J, leaving 8 bases between. CDR1 is MNHEY, CDR2 SVGAGI, per germline. This sequence was found in a human donor in good health. The material sequenced was PBMCs. The chain employs TRBV6-5 and TRBJ2-7, with a possible D match to TRBD2 (6 bases). Here the CDR3 reads CASSYSEGTYEQYF. CDR3 DNA sequence: TGTGCCAGCAGTTACTCGGAGGGGACCTACGAGCAGTACTTC.